The sequence of this T cell receptor beta chain was determined in a study of identical twins. This clonotype came up a few times. TCRdb recomputed calls from the 5' RACE reads with MiXCR, one row per CDR3 protein. Here the sample spans approximately 630,000 distinct CDR3 sequences, under 8.5% being singletons. Germline V gives CDR1 SGDLS, CDR2 YYNGEE. V lost 7 bases to trimming and J lost 5 bases, with 20 bases between them. This CDR3 contains 15 residues. This sample was shared with a second study, whose subject was yellow fever vaccine responses in identical twins.

Sequences were obtained from PBMCs. The chain has TRBV9 and TRBJ2-3; possibly TRBD1 or TRBD2 for D (5 bases each). The sequence derives from a woman aged 18-30 years in good health. The CDR3 coding sequence is TGTGCCAGCGCCCCTCGGGGCGCCGTGTTAGATACGCAGTATTTT. Its protein is CASAPRGAVLDTQYF.